Shown below are 21 T cell receptor beta chains from a single sample sequenced in a study of cytomegalovirus exposure and HLA in healthy donors. The PCR had 60 Vbeta and 13 Jbeta primers. Clones were read by immunoSEQ multiplex PCR, and TCRdb kept only the in-frame ones, dropping some. The sample records around 190,000 clones, 70% to 90% being singletons. The sequencing sample was made of PBMCs. The receptors originated from a woman between 45 and 65 years old in good health and CMV-seronegative.

The chain links TRBV5-6 to TRBJ2-7, with 9 nucleotides matching TRBD2. The junction had 7 bases not matched to a gene; V was cut back by 4 bases and J by 5 bases. The CDR3 runs 14 residues. Looked up from germline, CDR1 is SGHDT and CDR2 is YYEEEE. CDR3 coding DNA: TGTGCCAGCAGCGCGGGAGGGGGCATCCACGAGCAGTACTTC. It translates to CASSAGGGIHEQYF.

This chain joins TRBV10-2 and TRBJ2-5; a weak D match, TRBD2 (5 bases). The CDR3 runs 14 residues. V was trimmed by 10 bases and J by 0 bases, leaving 15 bases between them. CDR1 is WSHSY, CDR2 SAAADI, per germline. The DNA for the CDR3 is TGCGCCACCAAACCCGCCGGGGACCAAGAGACCCAGTACTTC. Protein sequence: CATKPAGDQETQYF.

V is TRBV28 and J is TRBJ2-7; 10 bases agree with TRBD2. In germline, CDR1 is MDHEN, CDR2 SYDVKM. J was trimmed by 4 bases and V by 5 bases; bases with no gene match: 5. The CDR3 totals 14 residues. CDR3 loop: CASSLRTSGYEQYF. In nucleotides, the CDR3 is TGTGCCAGCAGTCTCCGGACTAGCGGTTACGAGCAGTACTTC.

The chain joins TRBV20-1 to TRBJ2-7, with D maybe TRBD2 (5 bases). V lost 6 bases and J 5 bases, leaving 11 bases between the germline ends. The CDR3 contains 11 residues. Germline-derived CDR1 and CDR2 are DFQATT and SNEGSKA (reference sequence). CDR3 amino acids: CSAPRRDEQYF. The CDR3 coding sequence is TGCAGTGCCCCTAGGCGGGACGAGCAGTACTTC.

The J gene is TRBJ2-2, the V gene TRBV7-9; 7 bases agree with TRBD2. CDR3 length: 15 amino acids. Germline V lookup: CDR1 SEHNR, CDR2 FQNEAQ (reference sequence). After removal of 5 bases from V and 1 base from J, the junction contained 4 bases not matched to a gene. CDR3 nucleotide sequence: TGTGCCAGCAGCCGAGGCGGGGGGAACACCGGGGAGCTGTTTTTT. Protein: CASSRGGGNTGELFF. Drawing the rest from reference TRBV7-9 and TRBJ2-2, the complete variable domain is DTGVSQNPRHKITKRGQNVTFRCDPISEHNRLYWYRQTLGQGPEFLTYFQNEAQLEKSRLLSDRFSAERPKGSFSTLEIQRTEQGDSAMYLCASSRGGGNTGELFFGEGSRLTVL.

This rearrangement joins TRBV29-1 to TRBJ2-7, with 12 bases lining up with TRBD2. Germline V CDR1 and CDR2: SQVTM, ANQGSEA. The V and J ends lost 5 bases and 3 bases, in that order; junction bases with no gene match: 11. The CDR3 is 16 residues long. This chain's CDR3 is CSVPRGGTSGFYEQYF. The CDR3 region has the DNA TGCAGCGTTCCAAGGGGGGGGACTAGCGGGTTCTACGAGCAGTACTTC.

The chain is built from TRBV28 and TRBJ1-1; a weak D match, TRBD1 (5 bases). V was cut by 7 bases and J by 9 bases, with 15 bases left in between. CDR3 size: 12 residues. CDR1 and CDR2 (germline): MDHEN, SYDVKM. The CDR3 region is CASKKDKFKAFF. For the CDR3, the DNA is TGTGCCAGCAAAAAGGACAAATTTAAAGCTTTCTTT. Filled out from reference TRBV28 and TRBJ1-1, the complete variable domain reads DVKVTQSSRYLVKRTGEKVFLECVQDMDHENMFWYRQDPGLGLRLIYFSYDVKMKEKGDIPEGYSVSREKKERFSLILESASTNQTSMYLCASKKDKFKAFFGQGTRLTVV.

The DNA of the CDR3 is TGTGCCAGCAGCCAAGAGTTGGCAGGGCTAAATGAAAAACTGTTTTTT. Protein sequence: CASSQELAGLNEKLFF. The chain recombines TRBV14 with TRBJ1-4; TRBD1 is a possible D gene (5 bases). This CDR3 comprises 16 residues. V lost 0 bases and J 5 bases, leaving 13 bases between the germline ends. Germline V gene data show CDR1 as SGHDN and CDR2 as FVKESK.

The rearrangement links TRBV28 to TRBJ1-1; D might be TRBD1 (5 bases). Germline CDR1 is MDHEN and CDR2 is SYDVKM. V lost 3 bases and J lost 8, with 19 bases in between. CDR3 length: 15 residues. This CDR3 reads CASSFSDSRSVEAFF. The DNA of the CDR3 is TGTGCCAGCAGTTTTTCCGACAGCCGTTCAGTGGAAGCTTTCTTT.

The chain is built from TRBV30 and TRBJ2-4; TRBD2 aligns across 8 bases. The V gene's germline CDR1 is GTSNPN and CDR2 SVGIG (reference sequence). The CDR3 has 15 residues. V shed 2 bases, J shed 8 bases, and the junction held 11 bases outside the gene matches. Here the CDR3 reads CAWSSGGTGYDIQYF. Written as DNA, the CDR3 is TGTGCCTGGAGTAGCGGGGGCACAGGGTACGACATTCAGTACTTC.

The chain uses TRBV15 and TRBJ1-1; D ambiguous. The ends were cut back, 0 bases at V and 0 bases at J, with 5 bases in the middle. Germline lookup yields CDR1 LNHNV and CDR2 YYDKDF (reference sequence). There are 14 residues in the CDR3. CDR3 loop: CATSRDLLNTEAFF. In nucleotides, the CDR3 is TGTGCCACCAGCAGAGATCTCTTGAACACTGAAGCTTTCTTT.

The chain uses TRBV6-1 and TRBJ2-1; tentative D call: TRBD2 (5 bases). Per germline, CDR1 MNHNS and CDR2 SASEGT. Trimming stripped 1 base from V and 9 bases from J, with 10 bases between. This CDR3 contains 13 residues. The DNA for the CDR3 is TGTGCCAGCAGTGAAGTGCGGGCTAGTGAGCAGTTCTTC. Its protein is CASSEVRASEQFF.

The genes are TRBV29-1 and TRBJ2-7; the D is unclear. The V gene lost 3 bases and the J gene lost 1 base, with 4 bases spanning the gap. CDR3 length: 11 amino acids. Germline values: CDR1 SQVTM, CDR2 ANQGSEA. CDR3 sequence (DNA): TGCAGCGTTGACAGTTCCTACGAGCAGTACTTC. As protein: CSVDSSYEQYF.

The chain has TRBV19 and TRBJ2-1; D uncertain. CDR3 length: 11 amino acids. Germline V CDR1 and CDR2: LNHDA, SQIVND (reference sequence). The germline V and J ends were trimmed by 4 bases and 4 bases, with 2 bases remaining between them. The CDR3, as DNA: TGTGCCAGTAGTACTTACAATGAGCAGTTCTTC. Translating it yields CASSTYNEQFF.

The chain is built from TRBV25-1 and TRBJ1-6; D call uncertain. V lost 7 bases, J lost 6 bases, and 10 bases lay in between. CDR3 length: 13 residues. The germline CDR1 and CDR2 sequences are MGHDK and SYGVNS. CDR3: CASKTERNSPLHF. The CDR3 nucleotides read TGTGCCAGCAAAACAGAACGTAATTCACCCCTCCACTTT.

The chain uses TRBV11-2 and TRBJ1-4; possibly TRBD1 for D (5 bases). V was clipped by 5 bases and J by 0 bases, with 13 bases between them. Per the germline V gene, CDR1 is SGHAT and CDR2 is FQNNGV. The CDR3 runs to 16 residues. CDR3 in amino acids: CASSNPTGATNEKLFF. As DNA, the CDR3 is TGTGCCAGCAGCAACCCGACGGGGGCAACTAATGAAAAACTGTTTTTT.

Of note for this clone: The junction shows a germline mismatch at one end, possibly a read error. The chain uses TRBV27 and TRBJ2-1; 16 nucleotides agree with TRBD2. CDR1 is MNHEY and CDR2 is SMNVEV in the germline V gene (reference sequence). The CDR3 has 20 amino acids. In nucleotides, the CDR3 is TGTGCCGGCAGTCTCCGACAGGGACCGGGACTAGCGGGAGGGTTCGGTGAGCAGTTCTTC. The encoded protein is CAGSLRQGPGLAGGFGEQFF.

A single count supports this clone. The CDR3 sequence is CASSPGPGANVLTF. CDR3 DNA sequence: TGTGCCAGCTCACCTGGCCCTGGGGCCAACGTCCTGACTTTC. The chain joins TRBV18 to TRBJ2-6; no clear D gene. The length of the CDR3 is 14 residues. V lost 3 bases and J 2 bases, leaving 5 bases between the germline ends. Germline CDR1 KGHSH, CDR2 LQKENI. The entire variable domain, with the rest obtained from reference TRBV18 and TRBJ2-6, is as follows: NAGVMQNPRHLVRRRGQEARLRCSPMKGHSHVYWYRQLPEEGLKFMVYLQKENIIDESGMPKERFSAEFPKEGPSILRIQQVVRGDSAAYFCASSPGPGANVLTFGAGSRLTVL.

About this clone itself: This sample also contains other DNA sequences that code for the same CDR3. The rearrangement links TRBV30 to TRBJ1-1; 8 nucleotides align to TRBD1. The CDR3 covers 14 residues. Per germline, CDR1 GTSNPN and CDR2 SVGIG (reference sequence). Trimming took 0 bases from V and 1 from J; bases not matched to a gene: 1. DNA of the CDR3: TGTGCCTGGAGTGTAGGGACAGGGAACACTGAAGCTTTCTTT. Translating gives CAWSVGTGNTEAFF.

The chain is built from TRBV18 and TRBJ1-4; TRBD1 matches 7 bases. Trimming took 6 bases from V and 8 from J; bases not matched to a gene: 15. CDR3 length equals 16 residues. Germline V gene data show CDR1 as KGHSH and CDR2 as LQKENI. The CDR3 DNA is TGTGCCAGCTCCCTCTTCTGGACAGGAGGAGAAGAAAAACTGTTTTTT. Protein sequence: CASSLFWTGGEEKLFF.

The gene calls are TRBV27 and TRBJ2-7, with D unclear. CDR1 is MNHEY, CDR2 SMNVEV, per germline (reference sequence). This CDR3 has 12 residues. The V gene lost 10 bases and the J gene lost 0 bases, with 10 bases spanning the gap. CDR3 nucleotides: TGTGCCACCCTAGACGCCTCCTACGAGCAGTACTTC. The encoded protein is CATLDASYEQYF.